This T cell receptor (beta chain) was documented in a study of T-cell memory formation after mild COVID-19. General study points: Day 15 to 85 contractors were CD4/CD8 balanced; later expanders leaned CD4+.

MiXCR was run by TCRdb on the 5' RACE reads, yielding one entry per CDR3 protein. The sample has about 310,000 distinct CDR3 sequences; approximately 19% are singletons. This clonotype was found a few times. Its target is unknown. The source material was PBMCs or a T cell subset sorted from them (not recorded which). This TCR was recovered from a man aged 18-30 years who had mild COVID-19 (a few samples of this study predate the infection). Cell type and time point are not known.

The CDR3 DNA sequence: TGCAGTGCTAGAGATCGAGACAACGAAGAGACCCAGTACTTC. Amino acids: CSARDRDNEETQYF. This chain connects TRBV20-1 to TRBJ2-5; D is unresolved. Germline V gene data show CDR1 as DFQATT and CDR2 as SNEGSKA (reference sequence). The CDR3 extends over 14 amino acids. Trimming stripped 0 bases from V and 3 bases from J, with 11 bases between.